The text below deals with one T cell receptor (beta chain). The sample is drawn from a study of OX40 agonist ivuxolimab in advanced cancers. Germline loops: CDR1 KGHSH, CDR2 LQKENI. This CDR3 spans 15 amino acids. Trimming removed 4 bases from V and 4 bases from J; junction bases left unmatched: 4. The protocol was immunoSEQ multiplex PCR, while the TCRdb copy is restricted to in-frame clones and leaves out a portion. The sample lists roughly 56,000 clones, 79% occurring once. Sequencing was performed on CD4+ or CD8+ T cells sorted from blood, taken in a trial of the OX40 agonist ivuxolimab. This receptor was taken from an adult with an advanced solid tumor such as melanoma, head and neck, liver or kidney cancer. The V gene is TRBV18, the J gene TRBJ2-3, with 11 bases identical to TRBD2. The CDR3 sequence is CASSRLAGSADTQYF. In nucleotides, the CDR3 is TGTGCCAGCTCACGACTAGCGGGAAGCGCAGATACGCAGTATTTT.